This passage covers 21 T cell receptor beta chains from one sample sequenced in a study of shared clonotypes between healthy human individuals. Profiling relied on immunoSEQ multiplex PCR, and the TCRdb table lists in-frame clones only, not all of them. Among over 700,000 clones listed, about two thirds were seen once. Sequencing used memory CD4+ T cells sorted from blood. This sample's subset: CD45RA-negative fraction. The source is a woman in her 30s in good health.

V gene TRBV9 combines with J gene TRBJ1-3, with D hard to call. V was trimmed by 2 bases and J by 0 bases, leaving 15 bases between them. Germline-derived CDR1 and CDR2 are SGDLS and YYNGEE. The CDR3 spans 17 residues. In nucleotides, the CDR3 is TGTGCCAGCAGCGTTGTCCCCGAGGGTAGCTCTGGAAACACCATATATTTT. It encodes CASSVVPEGSSGNTIYF.

The chain employs TRBV28 and TRBJ2-7; tentative D call: TRBD2 (7 bases). Germline CDR1 and CDR2: MDHEN and SYDVKM. V was trimmed by 5 bases and J by 5 bases, leaving 16 bases between them. The CDR3 sequence is 14 residues long. The CDR3 reads CASSRRGGGNEQYF. CDR3 DNA sequence: TGTGCCAGCAGTCGGCGGGGAGGGGGGAACGAGCAGTACTTC.

V usage is TRBV7-2 and J usage is TRBJ2-1; D is unclear. V was clipped by 2 bases and J by 10 bases, with 6 bases between them. The CDR3 length is 11 residues. In germline, CDR1 is SGHTA, CDR2 FQGNSA. The CDR3 sequence: CASSLTTEQFF. CDR3 nucleotides: TGTGCCAGCAGCTTAACTACCGAGCAGTTCTTC.

This clone was found a few times. This chain joins TRBV27 and TRBJ2-7; no clear D. This CDR3 has 14 residues. Germline lookup yields CDR1 MNHEY and CDR2 SMNVEV (reference sequence). The V and J ends lost 2 bases and 4 bases respectively, with 12 bases between them. The CDR3 DNA sequence: TGTGCCAGCAGTTTAAGGAGAACTGAATACGAGCAGTACTTC. Protein: CASSLRRTEYEQYF.

V usage is TRBV2 and J usage is TRBJ2-3, with D possibly being TRBD2 (6 bases). The CDR3 has 12 residues. Germline V gene lookup returns CDR1 SNHLY and CDR2 FYNNEI. Trimming pared 8 bases from V and 4 bases from J, leaving 10 bases between. The CDR3 DNA is TGTGCCAGCCGGGAGAGGGCAGATACGCAGTATTTT. It codes for CASRERADTQYF.

This clone is a singleton in its sample. The chain employs TRBV28 and TRBJ1-4; weak D call: TRBD1 (6 bases). CDR3 length equals 12 residues. V gave up 8 bases and J gave up 5 bases, with 9 bases separating them. Germline V gene lookup returns CDR1 MDHEN and CDR2 SYDVKM. The CDR3 coding sequence is TGTGCCAGCCGACAGGCAAATGAAAAACTGTTTTTT. Encoded protein: CASRQANEKLFF.

The gene calls are TRBV11-2 and TRBJ2-5, with TRBD1 matching over 7 bases. The CDR3 consists of 15 residues. CDR1 is SGHAT, CDR2 FQNNGV, per germline. The J segment lost 2 bases and the V segment lost 1 base, leaving 4 bases of the junction unmatched. For the CDR3, the DNA is TGTGCCAGCAGCTTAGCCCGGGGACAGCAAGAGACCCAGTACTTC. Its protein product is CASSLARGQQETQYF.

This chain joins TRBV19 and TRBJ2-5; D call uncertain. Germline V CDR1 and CDR2: LNHDA, SQIVND (reference sequence). Trimming pared 3 bases from V and 1 base from J, leaving 9 bases between. The CDR3 runs to 14 residues. CDR3 nucleotide sequence: TGTGCCAGTAGTATGGCGCAGATCCAAGAGACCCAGTACTTC. It yields the protein CASSMAQIQETQYF. The whole variable domain, filled in from reference TRBV19 and TRBJ2-5, reads DGGITQSPKYLFRKEGQNVTLSCEQNLNHDAMYWYRQDPGQGLRLIYYSQIVNDFQKGDIAEGYSVSREKKESFPLTVTSAQKNPTAFYLCASSMAQIQETQYFGPGTRLLVL.

The chain links TRBV7-9 to TRBJ2-3; D gene ambiguous. V lost 1 base, J lost 5 bases, and 10 bases lay in between. The CDR3 extends over 14 amino acids. The germline V gene encodes CDR1 SEHNR and CDR2 FQNEAQ (reference sequence). CDR3 nucleotides: TGTGCCAGCAGCTTAGTCCCCGGCGTAGATACGCAGTATTTT. Translated: CASSLVPGVDTQYF.

The rearrangement joins TRBV18 to TRBJ2-5; D not certain. CDR1 is KGHSH and CDR2 is LQKENI in the germline V gene. With 0 bases removed from V and 2 bases from J, the gap between germline ends came to 10 bases. The CDR3 has 15 amino acids. This CDR3 reads CASSPPALRQETQYF. The CDR3 DNA reads as TGTGCCAGCTCACCACCGGCACTACGTCAAGAGACCCAGTACTTC. Based on the CDR3 plus reference TRBV18 and TRBJ2-5, the full variable domain is NAGVMQNPRHLVRRRGQEARLRCSPMKGHSHVYWYRQLPEEGLKFMVYLQKENIIDESGMPKERFSAEFPKEGPSILRIQQVVRGDSAAYFCASSPPALRQETQYFGPGTRLLVL.

This clone was seen a few times. V and J are TRBV6-4 and TRBJ2-3; tentative D call: TRBD2 (5 bases). The CDR3 length is 14 residues. Trimming took off 5 bases at V and 5 bases at J, with 14 bases between the two ends. CDR1 is MRHNA and CDR2 is SNTAGT in the germline V gene. CDR3 sequence reads: CASSSTNTGDTQYF. In nucleotides, the CDR3 is TGTGCCAGCAGTTCGACTAATACGGGAGATACGCAGTATTTT.

The chain joins TRBV2 to TRBJ2-2, with D possibly TRBD1 on 6 matching bases. The V end lost 8 bases, the J end lost 0 bases, and 10 bases lay between the germline ends. The germline V gene has CDR1 SNHLY and CDR2 FYNNEI. The CDR3 is 14 residues long. The CDR3 reads CASLRTANTGELFF. For the CDR3, the DNA is TGTGCCAGCCTCCGGACAGCGAACACCGGGGAGCTGTTTTTT.

V is TRBV6-6 and J is TRBJ1-4; the D is unclear. This CDR3 region has 12 residues. Looked up from germline, CDR1 is MNHNY and CDR2 is SVGAGI (reference sequence). Trimming cost V 2 bases and J 4 bases, with 2 bases left between them. CDR3 sequence reads: CASSYNNEKLFF. CDR3 nucleotides: TGTGCCAGCAGTTACAATAATGAAAAACTGTTTTTT.

This rearrangement joins TRBV9 to TRBJ2-3, with 7 bases that match TRBD2. Germline V CDR1 and CDR2: SGDLS, YYNGEE. The CDR3 is made up of 15 amino acids. The V and J ends lost 2 bases and 1 base, in that order; junction bases with no gene match: 4. CDR3 DNA: TGTGCCAGCAGCGTCGGGGGGTGGGGCACAGATACGCAGTATTTT. It codes for CASSVGGWGTDTQYF.

The chain employs TRBV7-9 and TRBJ2-1; 8 nucleotides match TRBD2. The CDR3 has 16 amino acids. Germline values: CDR1 SEHNR, CDR2 FQNEAQ (reference sequence). With 1 base clipped from V and 4 bases from J, the junction kept 6 bases outside the gene matches. CDR3 bases: TGTGCCAGCAGCTTAGAGACGGGAGGGTCTTACAATGAGCAGTTCTTC. It codes for CASSLETGGSYNEQFF.

The gene calls are TRBV2 and TRBJ2-7, with D perhaps matching TRBD1 or TRBD2 (6 bases each). The germline V gene has CDR1 SNHLY and CDR2 FYNNEI. V was shortened by 7 bases and J by 5 bases, with 15 bases between the two germline ends. The length of the CDR3 is 13 residues. CDR3 region: CASKRGQEHEQYF. CDR3 DNA sequence: TGTGCCAGCAAACGGGGGCAAGAGCACGAGCAGTACTTC.

With regard to this clone: This sample includes further DNA sequences coding for the same CDR3. V usage is TRBV7-2 and J usage is TRBJ2-7, with D perhaps matching TRBD1 (6 bases). The CDR3 sequence is 13 residues long. Germline CDR1 and CDR2: SGHTA and FQGNSA. Trimming left V 1 base short and J 4 bases short, with 8 bases between. The CDR3, as DNA: TGTGCCAGCAGCTTAGGTACAGGGTACGAGCAGTACTTC. Translated, it gives CASSLGTGYEQYF.

The chain employs TRBV30 and TRBJ2-6; the D is unclear. CDR1 is GTSNPN, CDR2 SVGIG, per germline (reference sequence). The CDR3 loop spans 14 amino acids. Trimming took off 6 bases at V and 0 bases at J, with 9 bases between the two ends. CDR3 nucleotide sequence: TGTGCCTGCCCCACGGCCTCTGGGGCCAACGTCCTGACTTTC. Its protein is CACPTASGANVLTF.

This clone was observed a few times. V usage is TRBV18 and J usage is TRBJ2-3; D is undetermined. Germline V gives CDR1 KGHSH, CDR2 LQKENI. The CDR3 is 16 amino acids. V was clipped by 0 bases and J by 0 bases, with 10 bases between them. The CDR3 coding sequence is TGTGCCAGCTCACCACCGGTGGTTGGCAGCACAGATACGCAGTATTTT. Protein sequence: CASSPPVVGSTDTQYF. The whole variable domain, remainder taken from reference TRBV18 and TRBJ2-3, is NAGVMQNPRHLVRRRGQEARLRCSPMKGHSHVYWYRQLPEEGLKFMVYLQKENIIDESGMPKERFSAEFPKEGPSILRIQQVVRGDSAAYFCASSPPVVGSTDTQYFGPGTRLTVL.

This clone occurred once. The chain carries TRBV7-2 and TRBJ2-7; no definite D call. Looked up from germline, CDR1 is SGHTA and CDR2 is FQGNSA. The CDR3 covers 12 residues. V was trimmed by 5 bases and J by 7 bases, leaving 12 bases between them. As DNA, the CDR3 is TGTGCCAGCAGCACCGAATACAAGGAGCAGTACTTC. Its protein product is CASSTEYKEQYF.

For this clone: The same CDR3 arises from other DNA sequences in this sample as well. V and J are TRBV5-4 and TRBJ2-5; 12 positions agree with TRBD2. Germline CDR1 SGHNT, CDR2 YYREEE (reference sequence). This CDR3 comprises 15 residues. V lost 5 bases, J lost 5 bases, and 7 bases stayed unmatched. The CDR3 DNA is TGTGCCAGCAGTCTAGCGGGAGGGCCGGGGGAGACCCAGTACTTC. Translating it yields CASSLAGGPGETQYF.